Below, 9 T cell receptor beta chains from the same sample are listed, as sequenced in a study of regulatory T cells in long-lasting Graves disease. Regarding time point: newly diagnosed GD, antithyroid drugs for less than 3 months. PBMCs provided the RNA from which the TCR library was made. Building the TCR beta libraries relied on iRepertoire HTBI primers, and CDR3 regions underwent Arm-PCR. Via MiXCR, TCRdb re-called the multiplex PCR reads, giving one row per CDR3 protein. The sample carries around 320,000 distinct CDR3 sequences, 16% recorded once. This same sample was also taken into another study, of T cells in Graves' hyperthyroidism and ophthalmopathy.

This material consisted of peripheral blood mononuclear cells (PBMCs), taken at new diagnosis, from a patient treated with antithyroid drugs. These receptors were collected from a man aged 35-49 years with Graves disease.

A note on this clonotype: This clone may be a read error of a much larger clone one base away. V usage is TRBV3-1 and J usage is TRBJ2-2; D may be TRBD2 (5 bases). V was shortened by 7 bases and J by 2 bases, with 14 bases between the two germline ends. Germline V lookup: CDR1 LGHDT, CDR2 YNNKEL (reference sequence). There are 15 residues in the CDR3. The CDR3 sequence is CASTIGVGNTGELFF. DNA of the CDR3: TGTGCCAGCACCATCGGGGTCGGAAACACCGGGGAGCTGTTTTTT.

There are many counts of this clonotype. This chain links TRBV30 with TRBJ1-6; no firm D call. CDR1 is GTSNPN and CDR2 is SVGIG in the germline V gene (reference sequence). This CDR3 is 13 amino acids long. V lost 2 bases, J lost 5 bases, and 7 bases lay in between. DNA for the CDR3: TGTGCCTGGAGTTTACAGAATAATTCACCCCTCCACTTT. Protein sequence: CAWSLQNNSPLHF. Full variable domain (outside the CDR3, taken from reference TRBV30 and TRBJ1-6): SQTIHQWPATLVQPVGSPLSLECTVEGTSNPNLYWYRQAAGRGLQLLFYSVGIGQISSEVPQNLSASRPQDRQFILSSKKLLLSDSGFYLCAWSLQNNSPLHFGNGTRLTVT.

This clonotype has ten or more counts. The V gene is TRBV28, the J gene TRBJ2-3; D unresolved. V shed 5 bases and J shed 5 bases, with 2 bases lying between them. The germline V gene has CDR1 MDHEN and CDR2 SYDVKM. The CDR3 extends over 10 amino acids. CDR3 sequence reads: CASSLDTQYF. Here the CDR3 DNA reads TGTGCCAGCAGTCTAGATACGCAGTATTTT.

The chain uses TRBV7-2 and TRBJ1-6; 7 bases are a match to TRBD1. CDR3 size: 15 residues. V shed 4 bases, J shed 6 bases, and the junction held 6 bases outside the gene matches. Germline assignment: CDR1 SGHTA and CDR2 FQGNSA. CDR3 DNA: TGTGCCAGCAGCTCACAGGGGTTGGGTAATTCACCCCTCCACTTT. It specifies CASSSQGLGNSPLHF. The full variable domain, rest sourced from reference TRBV7-2 and TRBJ1-6, is GAGVSQSPSNKVTEKGKDVELRCDPISGHTALYWYRQSLGQGLEFLIYFQGNSAPDKSGLPSDRFSAERTGGSVSTLTIQRTQQEDSAVYLCASSSQGLGNSPLHFGNGTRLTVT.

This clonotype was observed at least ten times. The gene calls are TRBV6-2 or TRBV6-3 and TRBJ2-7; tentative D call: TRBD1 (6 bases). The germline V and J ends were trimmed by 6 bases and 0 bases, with 12 bases remaining between them. The CDR3 has 14 amino acids. The germline V gene has CDR1 MNHEY and CDR2 SVGEGT. As DNA, the CDR3 is TGTGCCAGCAGAGGACAGTTAAGCTCCTACGAGCAGTACTTC. Residues: CASRGQLSSYEQYF.

At least ten counts were recorded for this clonotype. The chain joins TRBV5-1 to TRBJ2-1; TRBD2 agrees at 11 bases. The V gene's germline CDR1 is SGHRS and CDR2 YFSETQ. With 3 bases clipped from V and 13 bases from J, the junction kept 3 bases outside the gene matches. This CDR3 is built from 12 residues. The CDR3 bases are TGCGCCAGCAGCTATAGCGGGGGGGAACAGTTCTTC. Protein: CASSYSGGEQFF.

This clonotype was detected many times. The chain links TRBV18 to TRBJ2-7; 8 bases are shared with TRBD1. Germline CDR1 and CDR2: KGHSH and LQKENI. V shed 5 bases, J shed 5 bases, and the junction held 14 bases outside the gene matches. The CDR3 loop spans 16 amino acids. The CDR3 sequence is CASSEMGQVASHEQYF. The CDR3 nucleotides read TGTGCCAGCTCAGAGATGGGACAGGTAGCGTCCCACGAGCAGTACTTC.

The rearrangement links TRBV29-1 to TRBJ2-7; possibly TRBD1 or TRBD2 for D (5 bases each). V was shortened by 4 bases and J by 1 base, with 14 bases between the two germline ends. The CDR3 spans 14 residues. Germline CDR1 and CDR2: SQVTM and ANQGSEA. The CDR3 coding sequence is TGCAGCGTTGGCCGGGACGCGTTTTCCTACGAGCAGTACTTC. Translated, it gives CSVGRDAFSYEQYF.

This clonotype appeared many times. J is TRBJ1-5 and V is TRBV18; D unresolved. CDR1 KGHSH and CDR2 LQKENI come from the germline V gene. V lost 1 base and J lost 3, with 7 bases in between. The CDR3 extends over 14 amino acids. For the CDR3, the DNA is TGTGCCAGCTCACCACTAAGGGACAATCAGCCCCAGCATTTT. Translated, it gives CASSPLRDNQPQHF.